This record covers a single T cell receptor beta chain. These data are taken from a study of blood T cell repertoires in COVID-19. Produced via immunoSEQ multiplex PCR; TCRdb's table is partial and in-frame only. The data hold some 250,000 clones, with approximately 91% observed a single time. Losses at the gene ends were 4 bases for V and 12 bases for J; bases not matched to a gene: 6. From germline, CDR1 is SEHNR and CDR2 FQNEAQ (reference sequence). The CDR3 runs to 12 residues. The source material was PBMCs or T cells enriched from blood (not recorded which). The chain combines TRBV7-9 with TRBJ2-1; 7 nucleotides align to TRBD1. This TCR was recovered from a middle-aged woman with acute COVID-19. This CDR3 reads CASSSRDSGQFF. The CDR3 bases are TGTGCCAGCAGCTCCCGGGACAGCGGGCAGTTCTTC.